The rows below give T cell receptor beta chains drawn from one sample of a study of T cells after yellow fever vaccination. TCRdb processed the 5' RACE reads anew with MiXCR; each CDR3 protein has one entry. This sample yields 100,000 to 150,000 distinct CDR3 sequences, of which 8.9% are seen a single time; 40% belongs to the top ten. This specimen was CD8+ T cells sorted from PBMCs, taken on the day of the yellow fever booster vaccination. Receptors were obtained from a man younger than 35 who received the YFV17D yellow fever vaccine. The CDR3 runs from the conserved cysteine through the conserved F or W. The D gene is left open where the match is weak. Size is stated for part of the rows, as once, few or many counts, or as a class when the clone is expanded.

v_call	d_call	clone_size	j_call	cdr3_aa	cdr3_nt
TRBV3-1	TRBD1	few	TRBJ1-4	CASSQEAGQGNEKLFF	TGTGCCAGCAGCCAAGAAGCGGGACAGGGCAATGAAAAACTGTTTTTT
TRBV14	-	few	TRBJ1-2	CASSQKRRGDAQYGYTF	TGTGCCAGCAGCCAAAAGAGACGGGGGGACGCTCAGTATGGCTACACCTTC
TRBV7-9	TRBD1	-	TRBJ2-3	CASSYRDRGTDTQYF	TGTGCCAGCAGTTACCGGGACAGGGGTACAGATACGCAGTATTTT
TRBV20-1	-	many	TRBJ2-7	CSARAGEPYEQYF	TGCAGCGCTAGGGCAGGGGAACCCTACGAGCAGTACTTC
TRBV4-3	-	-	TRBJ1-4	CASSQGEGKGEKLFF	TGCGCCAGCAGCCAAGGAGAGGGCAAGGGCGAAAAACTGTTTTTT
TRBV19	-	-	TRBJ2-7	CASSIVGASYEQYF	TGTGCCAGTAGTATAGTTGGCGCAAGCTACGAGCAGTACTTC
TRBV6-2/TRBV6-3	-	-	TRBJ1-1	CASSGLGGANTEAFF	TGTGCCAGCAGCGGACTGGGAGGGGCGAACACTGAAGCTTTCTTT
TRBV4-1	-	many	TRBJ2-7	CASSQDDSYEQYF	TGCGCCAGCAGCCAAGATGACAGCTACGAGCAGTACTTC
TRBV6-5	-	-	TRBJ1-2	CASSPSVGGTGYGYTF	TGTGCCAGCAGCCCTAGCGTAGGGGGAACTGGCTATGGCTACACCTTC
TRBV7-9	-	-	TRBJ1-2	CASSPPGLGYGYTF	TGTGCCAGCAGCCCCCCCGGGTTGGGCTATGGCTACACCTTC
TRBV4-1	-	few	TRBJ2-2	CASSHTVGETGELFF	TGCGCCAGCAGCCATACGGTCGGGGAAACCGGGGAGCTGTTTTTT
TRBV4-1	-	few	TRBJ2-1	CASSRTDYNEQFF	TGCGCCAGCAGCCGGACAGACTACAATGAGCAGTTCTTC
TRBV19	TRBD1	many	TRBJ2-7	CASSTRTGTSYEQYF	TGTGCCAGTAGCACCCGGACAGGGACCTCCTACGAGCAGTACTTC
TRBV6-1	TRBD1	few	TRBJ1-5	CASIPGQGGQPQHF	TGTGCCAGCATTCCGGGACAGGGAGGGCAGCCCCAGCATTTT
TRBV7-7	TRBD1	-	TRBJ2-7	CASSLGDRGSYEQYF	TGTGCCAGCAGCTTAGGGGACAGGGGGTCCTACGAGCAGTACTTC
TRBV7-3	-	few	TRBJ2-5	CASSLAGGETQYF	TGTGCCAGCAGCTTAGCTGGGGGGGAGACCCAGTACTTC
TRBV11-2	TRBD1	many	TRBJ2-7	CASSSIFPPRTGKWIAYEQYF	TGTGCCAGCAGCTCGATTTTCCCCCCGCGGACAGGGAAGTGGATTGCCTACGAGCAGTACTTC
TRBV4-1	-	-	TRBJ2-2	CASSRLGRLAGELFF	TGCGCCAGCAGCCGATTAGGACGTCTCGCCGGGGAGCTGTTTTTT